Below are 28 T cell receptor beta chains sequenced from a single sample in a study of metastatic and nonmetastatic thyroid tumors. Using MiXCR, TCRdb reanalyzed the PCR reads. The sample contains fewer than 25,000 clones, around 16% of which appear only once. All patients were treatment-naive before thyroid surgery. The sequencing input was blood. The source is a female donor with papillary thyroid cancer or a benign thyroid nodule (not recorded which). Some clones in this sample may be carry-over from other donors' samples.

This clone was recorded many times. Other DNA sequences of this sample code for an identical CDR3. The chain combines TRBV24-1 with TRBJ2-5; 7 nucleotides line up with TRBD2. The CDR3 is made up of 15 amino acids. The V segment lost 2 bases and the J segment 4 bases; nucleotides outside the gene matches: 6. Germline V CDR1 and CDR2: KGHDR, SFDVKD. CDR3 loop: CATSDSRGEGETQYF. CDR3 nucleotide sequence: TGTGCCACCAGTGATTCCCGGGGGGAAGGAGAGACCCAGTACTTC.

This clone was seen at least ten times. This chain connects TRBV19 to TRBJ2-5; D may be TRBD1 (5 bases). The CDR3 is made up of 15 amino acids. Trimming took 3 bases from V and 0 from J, leaving 11 bases between them. Germline CDR1 and CDR2: LNHDA and SQIVND (reference sequence). CDR3 amino acids: CASSIGATYQETQYF. The CDR3, as DNA: TGTGCCAGTAGTATTGGGGCTACGTACCAAGAGACCCAGTACTTC.

This clone was picked up many times. The chain is built from TRBV28 and TRBJ2-7; 13 bases map to TRBD2. Germline assignment: CDR1 MDHEN and CDR2 SYDVKM. The CDR3 totals 15 residues. V trimming: 2 bases; J trimming: 6 bases; junction bases outside the gene matches: 4. The CDR3: CASSLVGLAGIEQYF. The CDR3 DNA sequence: TGTGCCAGCAGTTTAGTGGGACTAGCGGGAATCGAGCAGTACTTC.

This clone turned up a few times. Because it lacks the conserved phenylalanine or tryptophan at the end, this CDR3 is likely a read error. The chain combines TRBV28 with TRBJ1-2, with D possibly being TRBD1 (5 bases). There are 15 residues in the CDR3. Germline CDR1 reads MDHEN; CDR2 reads SYDVKM. V lost 2 bases and J lost 9, with 19 bases in between. Here the CDR3 reads CASSLRLRGKQRYTL. Written as DNA, the CDR3 is TGTGCCAGCAGTTTACGACTACGGGGGAAGCAACGCTACACCCTC.

Ten or more counts support this clone. This chain uses TRBV3-1 with TRBJ2-5; no reliable D call. The CDR3 is 11 amino acids. The germline V gene has CDR1 LGHDT and CDR2 YNNKEL (reference sequence). V was clipped by 1 base and J by 7 bases, with 4 bases between them. CDR3: CASSQGTTQYF. As DNA, the CDR3 is TGTGCCAGCAGCCAAGGGACGACCCAGTACTTC.

The sample holds many counts of this clone. V is TRBV6-5 and J is TRBJ2-7, with 7 bases lining up with TRBD2. Germline V lookup: CDR1 MNHEY, CDR2 SVGAGI. CDR3 size: 16 residues. Trimming removed 2 bases from V and 4 bases from J; junction bases left unmatched: 11. CDR3 nucleotides: TGTGCCAGCAGTTACGAACTAGCGAAAGGGAGGTACGAGCAGTACTTC. The encoded protein is CASSYELAKGRYEQYF.

Ten or more counts support this clone. V is TRBV20-1 and J is TRBJ2-1; 10 nucleotides agree with TRBD2. The junction had 10 bases not matched to a gene; V was cut back by 4 bases and J by 4 bases. This CDR3 spans 16 amino acids. Germline CDR1 DFQATT, CDR2 SNEGSKA (reference sequence). The CDR3: CSAIGRLAGRYNEQFF. The CDR3 coding sequence is TGCAGTGCTATTGGAAGACTAGCGGGTCGATACAATGAGCAGTTCTTC.

At least ten counts were recorded for this clone. The chain recombines TRBV4-2 with TRBJ2-1; 10 nucleotides match TRBD2. The V and J ends lost 0 bases and 2 bases, in that order; junction bases with no gene match: 4. Germline V gene data show CDR1 as LGHNA and CDR2 as YNFKEQ. The CDR3 spans 17 residues. CDR3 residues: CASSQDTGTSAYNEQFF. The CDR3 DNA reads TGTGCCAGCAGCCAAGATACGGGGACTAGCGCCTACAATGAGCAGTTCTTC.

This clone was picked up many times. J is TRBJ1-6 and V is TRBV30; no firm D call. The germline V and J ends were trimmed by 3 bases and 8 bases, with 14 bases remaining between them. The germline gives CDR1 GTSNPN, CDR2 SVGIG (reference sequence). The CDR3 is 14 residues long. Here the CDR3 reads CAWRQRLGDSPLHF. In DNA, the CDR3 is TGTGCCTGGAGACAAAGGTTGGGCGATTCACCCCTCCACTTT.

Points on this clone: One end of the junction is discordant with germline, which a read error may explain. This chain uses TRBV20-1 with TRBJ2-7, with D perhaps TRBD1 (6 bases). Per the germline V gene, CDR1 is DFQATT and CDR2 is SNEGSKA (reference sequence). CDR3 length: 15 residues. The CDR3 sequence: CSARPQGQGPYAQYF. CDR3 nucleotide sequence: TGCAGTGCTAGACCCCAGGGCCAGGGGCCCTACGCGCAGTACTTC.

This clone was counted a few times. The chain combines TRBV28 with TRBJ1-2; unclear D gene. This CDR3 is 11 amino acids long. Germline V gene lookup returns CDR1 MDHEN and CDR2 SYDVKM. V gave up 9 bases and J gave up 2 bases, with 7 bases separating them. The CDR3 region is CASQKNYGYTF. As DNA, the CDR3 is TGTGCCAGTCAGAAAAACTATGGCTACACCTTC.

This clone has at least ten counts. The V gene is TRBV28, the J gene TRBJ2-5; 11 nucleotides agree with TRBD2. The CDR3 extends over 15 amino acids. Germline values: CDR1 MDHEN, CDR2 SYDVKM. The J segment lost 5 bases and the V segment lost 4 bases, leaving 6 bases of the junction unmatched. CDR3 coding DNA: TGTGCCAGCAGTTCACCGACTAGCGGGATGGAGACCCAGTACTTC. Its protein product is CASSSPTSGMETQYF.

This clone appeared many times. The genes are TRBV6-1 and TRBJ2-3; 9 bases agree with TRBD2. V was pared by 4 bases and J by 3 bases, with 8 bases of the junction left unmatched. CDR3 length: 16 amino acids. Germline V gene lookup returns CDR1 MNHNS and CDR2 SASEGT. DNA for the CDR3: TGTGCCAGCAGTGGAATAGCGGGAGCAGGGACAGATACGCAGTATTTT. Residues: CASSGIAGAGTDTQYF.

V and J are TRBV5-1 and TRBJ1-4, with a weak D call TRBD1 (5 bases). Germline loops: CDR1 SGHRS, CDR2 YFSETQ. The CDR3 runs 13 residues. V was cut by 2 bases and J by 8 bases, with 10 bases left in between. Here the CDR3 DNA reads TGCGCCAGCAGCTTCAGGGTTGGGGAAAAACTGTTTTTT. Amino acids: CASSFRVGEKLFF. Using reference TRBV5-1 and TRBJ1-4 for the parts outside the CDR3, the full variable domain is KAGVTQTPRYLIKTRGQQVTLSCSPISGHRSVSWYQQTPGQGLQFLFEYFSETQRNKGNFPGRFSGRQFSNSRSEMNVSTLELGDSALYLCASSFRVGEKLFFGSGTQLSVL.

This clone was seen many times. The V gene is TRBV6-2 or TRBV6-3, the J gene TRBJ1-5; D is possibly TRBD1 (5 bases). The CDR3 has 14 residues. Germline assignment: CDR1 MNHEY and CDR2 SVGEGT. V lost 6 bases and J 0 bases, leaving 9 bases between the germline ends. The CDR3 nucleotides are TGTGCCAGCAGCAGACAGAGTAGCAATCAGCCCCAGCATTTT. This sequence encodes CASSRQSSNQPQHF.

This clone was recorded at least ten times. In DNA form, the CDR3 reads TGCAGTGCTAGACCCGGACAGGGCCACACTGAAGCTTTCTTT. Its translation is CSARPGQGHTEAFF. This chain uses TRBV20-1 with TRBJ1-1; 8 nucleotides match TRBD1. Trimming took 2 bases from V and 3 from J; bases not matched to a gene: 5. The CDR3 has 14 residues. In germline, CDR1 is DFQATT, CDR2 SNEGSKA (reference sequence).

This clone showed up many times. The chain couples TRBV27 to TRBJ2-5; 9 bases fit TRBD1. This CDR3 is built from 14 residues. The germline gives CDR1 MNHEY, CDR2 SMNVEV (reference sequence). V shed 5 bases and J 5 bases; nucleotides not matched to a gene: 6. CDR3 loop: CASSPRDRVETQYF. CDR3 DNA: TGTGCCAGCAGTCCCCGGGACAGGGTTGAGACCCAGTACTTC.

This clone was detected ten times or more. This rearrangement joins TRBV9 to TRBJ2-2; D remains ambiguous. Per the germline V gene, CDR1 is SGDLS and CDR2 is YYNGEE. The CDR3 has 15 amino acids. Trimming cost V 3 bases and J 1 base, with 10 bases left between them. CDR3: CASSGGRMNTGELFF. CDR3 nucleotides: TGTGCCAGCAGCGGAGGACGGATGAACACCGGGGAGCTGTTTTTT.

Ten or more counts support this clone. Other DNA variants within this sample encode the same CDR3. The genes are TRBV27 and TRBJ1-2, with D tentatively TRBD1 (6 bases). The germline gives CDR1 MNHEY, CDR2 SMNVEV (reference sequence). Deletions cut 3 bases from V and 8 bases from J, with 10 bases between. The CDR3 loop spans 12 amino acids. The CDR3 sequence is CASSFPGGGYTF. The CDR3 region has the DNA TGTGCCAGCAGTTTCCCGGGGGGCGGCTACACCTTC.

Many counts were recorded for this clone. The chain couples TRBV27 to TRBJ2-3; 13 bases are shared with TRBD2. The V segment lost 5 bases and the J segment 6 bases; nucleotides outside the gene matches: 11. There are 17 residues in the CDR3. Looked up from germline, CDR1 is MNHEY and CDR2 is SMNVEV (reference sequence). Written as DNA, the CDR3 is TGTGCCAGCAGTCTGGGCCTACTAGCGGGAGGGTTGGATACGCAGTATTTT. Amino acids: CASSLGLLAGGLDTQYF.

This clone was recorded at least ten times. The gene calls are TRBV20-1 and TRBJ2-5, with 11 bases aligning to TRBD2. The length of the CDR3 is 15 residues. V was clipped by 6 bases and J by 5 bases; unmatched bases: 11. Germline lookup yields CDR1 DFQATT and CDR2 SNEGSKA (reference sequence). In DNA form, the CDR3 reads TGCAGTGCAAAACCGGGACTAGCGGATTGGGAGACCCAGTACTTC. Amino acid sequence: CSAKPGLADWETQYF.

This clone was counted many times. The rearrangement uses TRBV10-2 and TRBJ1-1, with 9 bases identical to TRBD1. The CDR3 runs 15 residues. V was clipped by 2 bases and J by 2 bases; unmatched bases: 3. Germline V lookup: CDR1 WSHSY, CDR2 SAAADI. CDR3 sequence reads: CASSETGGINTEAFF. The CDR3 region has the DNA TGCGCCAGCAGTGAGACAGGGGGCATAAACACTGAAGCTTTCTTT.

This clone was observed a few times. The chain is built from TRBV11-2 and TRBJ2-7, with D possibly being TRBD2 (5 bases). The ends were cut back, 1 base at V and 2 bases at J, with 12 bases in the middle. The CDR3 covers 15 residues. Germline lookup yields CDR1 SGHAT and CDR2 FQNNGV. CDR3 nucleotide sequence: TGTGCCAGCAGCTTAGCCGAGGGAGCCCCCTACGAGCAGTACTTC. Its translation is CASSLAEGAPYEQYF.

This clone was detected ten times or more. The chain employs TRBV12-3 or TRBV12-4 and TRBJ2-3; D remains ambiguous. Trimming pared 6 bases from V and 4 bases from J, leaving 17 bases between. The CDR3 extends over 15 amino acids. CDR3 sequence: CASSLRFRSADTQYF. The CDR3 DNA follows: TGTGCCAGCAGCCTAAGGTTTCGAAGCGCAGATACGCAGTATTTT.

This clone was counted at least ten times. The chain is built from TRBV28 and TRBJ2-3; 7 bases agree with TRBD1. The germline V gene has CDR1 MDHEN and CDR2 SYDVKM. V lost 1 base, J lost 3 bases, and 10 bases stayed unmatched. CDR3 length: 17 amino acids. The CDR3 DNA sequence: TGTGCCAGCAGTTTATTTCGTCTGGGGACAGTAACAGATACGCAGTATTTT. Its translation is CASSLFRLGTVTDTQYF.

This clone was picked up many times. The chain joins TRBV11-2 to TRBJ2-2, with unresolved D. Germline V CDR1 and CDR2: SGHAT, FQNNGV. Trimming pared 5 bases from V and 6 bases from J, leaving 16 bases between. The CDR3 loop spans 15 amino acids. The CDR3 DNA follows: TGTGCCAGCAGCCTGGGCGATAGACGGTCCGGGGAGCTGTTTTTT. Its translation is CASSLGDRRSGELFF.

This clone was counted ten times or more. The V call is TRBV19, the J call TRBJ2-5; tentative D call: TRBD2 (6 bases). The CDR3 sequence is 14 residues long. V dropped 3 bases and J dropped 2 bases, with 10 bases sitting between them. Germline assignment: CDR1 LNHDA and CDR2 SQIVND (reference sequence). This CDR3 reads CASSITGGQETQYF. Here the CDR3 DNA reads TGTGCCAGTAGTATTACTGGAGGGCAAGAGACCCAGTACTTC.

The gene calls are TRBV11-2 and TRBJ2-7, with 7 bases matching TRBD1. V lost 5 bases and J lost 7; bases outside the gene matches: 14. CDR3 length: 15 residues. Germline V gene sequence: CDR1 SGHAT, CDR2 FQNNGV. CDR3: CASSKLPGQTEEQYF. In DNA form, the CDR3 reads TGTGCCAGCAGCAAACTGCCGGGACAGACGGAGGAGCAGTACTTC.